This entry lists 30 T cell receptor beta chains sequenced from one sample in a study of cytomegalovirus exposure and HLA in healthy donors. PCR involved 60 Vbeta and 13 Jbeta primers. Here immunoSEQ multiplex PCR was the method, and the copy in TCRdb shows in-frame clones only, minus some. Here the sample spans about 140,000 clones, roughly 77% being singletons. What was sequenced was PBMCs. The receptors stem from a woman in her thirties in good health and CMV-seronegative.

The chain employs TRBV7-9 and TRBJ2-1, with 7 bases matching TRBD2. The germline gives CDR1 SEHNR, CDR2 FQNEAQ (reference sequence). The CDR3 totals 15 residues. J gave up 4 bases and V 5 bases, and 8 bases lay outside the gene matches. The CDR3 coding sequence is TGTGCCAGCAGCCACGGGACTAACCGATACAATGAGCAGTTCTTC. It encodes CASSHGTNRYNEQFF.

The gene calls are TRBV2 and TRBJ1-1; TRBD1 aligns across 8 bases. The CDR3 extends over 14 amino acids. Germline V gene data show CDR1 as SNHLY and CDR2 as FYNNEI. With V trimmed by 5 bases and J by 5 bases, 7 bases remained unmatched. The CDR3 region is CASSQDREGTEAFF. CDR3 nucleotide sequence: TGTGCCAGCAGTCAGGACAGGGAGGGAACTGAAGCTTTCTTT.

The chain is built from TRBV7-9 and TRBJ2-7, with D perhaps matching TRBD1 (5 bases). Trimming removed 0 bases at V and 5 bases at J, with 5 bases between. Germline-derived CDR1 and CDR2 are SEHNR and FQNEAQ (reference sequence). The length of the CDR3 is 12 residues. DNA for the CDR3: TGTGCCAGCAGCTTAGCAGGGGACGAGCAGTACTTC. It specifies CASSLAGDEQYF.

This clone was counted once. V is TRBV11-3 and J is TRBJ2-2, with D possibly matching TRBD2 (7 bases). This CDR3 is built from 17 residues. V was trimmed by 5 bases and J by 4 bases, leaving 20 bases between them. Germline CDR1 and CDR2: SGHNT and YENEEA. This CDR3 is CASSARGAGAGTGELFF. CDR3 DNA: TGTGCCAGCAGCGCCCGGGGGGCGGGGGCTGGCACCGGGGAGCTGTTTTTT.

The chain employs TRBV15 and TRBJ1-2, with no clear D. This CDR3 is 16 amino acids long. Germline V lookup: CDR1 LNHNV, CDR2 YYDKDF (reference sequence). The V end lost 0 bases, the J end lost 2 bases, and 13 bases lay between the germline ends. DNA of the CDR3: TGTGCCACCAGCAGAGATTATCGTGGAGGGAACTATGGCTACACCTTC. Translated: CATSRDYRGGNYGYTF.

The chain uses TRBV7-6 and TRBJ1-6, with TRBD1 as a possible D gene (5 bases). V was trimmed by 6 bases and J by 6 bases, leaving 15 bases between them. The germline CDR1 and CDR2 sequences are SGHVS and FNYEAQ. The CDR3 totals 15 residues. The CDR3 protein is CASRPTGTLNSPLHF. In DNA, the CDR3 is TGTGCCAGCAGGCCAACAGGCACCCTTAATTCACCCCTCCACTTT.

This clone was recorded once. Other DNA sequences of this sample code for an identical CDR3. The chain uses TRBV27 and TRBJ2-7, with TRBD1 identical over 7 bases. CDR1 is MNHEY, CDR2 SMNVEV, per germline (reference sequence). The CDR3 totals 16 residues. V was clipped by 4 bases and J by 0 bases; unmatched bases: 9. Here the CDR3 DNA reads TGTGCCAGCAGTTCGTTGGACAGGAGAGGCTCCTACGAGCAGTACTTC. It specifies CASSSLDRRGSYEQYF.

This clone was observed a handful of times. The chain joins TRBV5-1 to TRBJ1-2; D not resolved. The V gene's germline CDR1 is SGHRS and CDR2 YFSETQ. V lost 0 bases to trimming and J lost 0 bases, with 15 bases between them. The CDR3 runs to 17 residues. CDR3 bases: TGCGCCAGCAGCTTGGCCCCAGTCTCAATATCTAACTATGGCTACACCTTC. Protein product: CASSLAPVSISNYGYTF.

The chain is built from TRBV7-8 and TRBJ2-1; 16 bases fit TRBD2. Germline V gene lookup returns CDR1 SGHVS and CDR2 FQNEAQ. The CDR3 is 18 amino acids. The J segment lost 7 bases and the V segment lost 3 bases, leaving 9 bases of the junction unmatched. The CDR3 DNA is TGTGCCAGCAGCTTGCGTACGCCGGGACTAGCGGGGGGGAATGAGCAGTTCTTC. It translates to CASSLRTPGLAGGNEQFF.

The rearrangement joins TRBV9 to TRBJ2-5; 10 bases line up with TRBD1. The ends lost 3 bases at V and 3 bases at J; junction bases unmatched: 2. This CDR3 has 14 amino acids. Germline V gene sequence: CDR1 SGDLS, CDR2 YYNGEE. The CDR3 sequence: CASSAGTGEETQYF. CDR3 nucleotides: TGTGCCAGCAGCGCCGGGACAGGGGAAGAGACCCAGTACTTC.

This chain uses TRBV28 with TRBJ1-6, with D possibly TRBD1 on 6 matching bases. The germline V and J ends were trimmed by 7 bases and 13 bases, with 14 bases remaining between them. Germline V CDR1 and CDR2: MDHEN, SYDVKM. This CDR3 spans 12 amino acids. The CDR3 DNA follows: TGTGCCAGCACCAAAAAGGGGGACCCCCTCCACTTT. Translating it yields CASTKKGDPLHF.

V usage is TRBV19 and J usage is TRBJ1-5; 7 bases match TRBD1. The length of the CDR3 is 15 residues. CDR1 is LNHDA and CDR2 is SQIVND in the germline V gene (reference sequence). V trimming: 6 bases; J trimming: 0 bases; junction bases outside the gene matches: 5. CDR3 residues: CASSHRTGSNQPQHF. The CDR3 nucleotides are TGTGCCAGTAGCCATCGGACAGGTAGCAATCAGCCCCAGCATTTT.

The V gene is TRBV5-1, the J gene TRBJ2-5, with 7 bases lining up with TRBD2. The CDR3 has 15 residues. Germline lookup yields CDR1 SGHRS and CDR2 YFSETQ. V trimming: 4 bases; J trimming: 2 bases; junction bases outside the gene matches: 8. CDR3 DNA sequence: TGCGCCAGCAGCCGCCAAGCGGGAACGCAAGAGACCCAGTACTTC. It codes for CASSRQAGTQETQYF.

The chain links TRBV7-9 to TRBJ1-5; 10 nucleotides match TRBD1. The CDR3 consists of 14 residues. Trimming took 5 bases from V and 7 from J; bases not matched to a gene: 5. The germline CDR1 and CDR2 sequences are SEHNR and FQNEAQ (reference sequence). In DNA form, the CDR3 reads TGTGCCAGCAGCGGACAGGGGGGGAACCAGCCCCAGCATTTT. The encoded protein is CASSGQGGNQPQHF. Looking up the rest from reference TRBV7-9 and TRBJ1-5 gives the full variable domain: DTGVSQNPRHKITKRGQNVTFRCDPISEHNRLYWYRQTLGQGPEFLTYFQNEAQLEKSRLLSDRFSAERPKGSFSTLEIQRTEQGDSAMYLCASSGQGGNQPQHFGDGTRLSIL.

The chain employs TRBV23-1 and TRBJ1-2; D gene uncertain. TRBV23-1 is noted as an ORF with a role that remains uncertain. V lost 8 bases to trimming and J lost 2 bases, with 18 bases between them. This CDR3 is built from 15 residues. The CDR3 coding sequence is TGCGCCAGCCCCCCCGGGAGGGCGGCGAACTATGGCTACACCTTC. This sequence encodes CASPPGRAANYGYTF.

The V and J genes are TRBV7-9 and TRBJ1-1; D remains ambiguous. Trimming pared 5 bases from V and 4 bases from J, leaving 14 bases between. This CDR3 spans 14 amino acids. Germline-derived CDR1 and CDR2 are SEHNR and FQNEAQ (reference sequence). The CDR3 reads CASSVNQVITEAFF. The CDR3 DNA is TGTGCCAGCAGCGTGAACCAGGTGATCACTGAAGCTTTCTTT.

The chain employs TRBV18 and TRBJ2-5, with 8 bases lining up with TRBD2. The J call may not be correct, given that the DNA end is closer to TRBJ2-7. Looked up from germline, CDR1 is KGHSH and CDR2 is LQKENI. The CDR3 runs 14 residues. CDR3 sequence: CASSPSGEGYEQYF. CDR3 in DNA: TGTGCCAGCTCACCTAGCGGGGAAGGTTACGAGCAGTACTTC.

CDR3 region: CASSLYGTTTYNEQFF. The DNA of the CDR3 is TGTGCCAGCAGCTTGTATGGGACTACTACCTACAATGAGCAGTTCTTC. This chain joins TRBV7-2 and TRBJ2-1; TRBD2 aligns across 7 bases. V shed 3 bases and J 2 bases; nucleotides not matched to a gene: 7. The CDR3 totals 16 residues. Germline CDR1 and CDR2: SGHTA and FQGNSA.

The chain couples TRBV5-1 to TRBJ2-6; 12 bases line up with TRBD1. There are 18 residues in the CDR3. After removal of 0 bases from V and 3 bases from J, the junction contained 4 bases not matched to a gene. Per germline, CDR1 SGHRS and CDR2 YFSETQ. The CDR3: CASSLAGTGGFGANVLTF. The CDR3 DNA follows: TGCGCCAGCAGCTTGGCCGGGACAGGGGGCTTTGGGGCCAACGTCCTGACTTTC.

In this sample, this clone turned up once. The CDR3 spells CASSLTRSSTDTQYF. In nucleotides, the CDR3 is TGTGCCAGCAGCTTAACTCGGTCTAGCACAGATACGCAGTATTTT. The chain carries TRBV7-3 and TRBJ2-3, with no clear D. The CDR3 sequence is 15 residues long. Looked up from germline, CDR1 is SGHTA and CDR2 is FQGTGA. V was cut by 0 bases and J by 0 bases, with 7 bases left in between.

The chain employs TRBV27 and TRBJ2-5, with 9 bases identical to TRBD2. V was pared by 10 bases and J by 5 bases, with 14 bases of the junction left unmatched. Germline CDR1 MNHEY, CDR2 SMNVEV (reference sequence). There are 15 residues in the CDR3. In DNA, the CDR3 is TGTGCCACCAAATCTCTGGGACTAGCAAGTGAGACCCAGTACTTC. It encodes CATKSLGLASETQYF.

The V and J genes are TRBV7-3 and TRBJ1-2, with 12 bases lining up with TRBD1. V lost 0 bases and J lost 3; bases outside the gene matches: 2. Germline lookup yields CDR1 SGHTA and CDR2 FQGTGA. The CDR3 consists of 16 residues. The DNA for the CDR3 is TGTGCCAGCAGCTTAACGGGACAGGGGGCCTACTATGGCTACACCTTC. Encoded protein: CASSLTGQGAYYGYTF.

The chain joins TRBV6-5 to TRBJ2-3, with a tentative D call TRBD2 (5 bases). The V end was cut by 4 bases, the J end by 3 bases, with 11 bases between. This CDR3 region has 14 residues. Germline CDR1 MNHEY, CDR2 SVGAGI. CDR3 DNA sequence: TGTGCCAGCAGTTCGGACTCGGGGACAGATACGCAGTATTTT. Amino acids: CASSSDSGTDTQYF.

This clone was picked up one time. CDR3 region: CASSLEGGALFF. The CDR3, as DNA: TGCGCCAGCAGCTTGGAGGGTGGGGCACTGTTTTTT. The chain joins TRBV5-1 to TRBJ2-2; possibly TRBD1 for D (5 bases). The V end lost 0 bases, the J end lost 14 bases, and 11 bases lay between the germline ends. Per germline, CDR1 SGHRS and CDR2 YFSETQ. The CDR3 totals 12 residues.

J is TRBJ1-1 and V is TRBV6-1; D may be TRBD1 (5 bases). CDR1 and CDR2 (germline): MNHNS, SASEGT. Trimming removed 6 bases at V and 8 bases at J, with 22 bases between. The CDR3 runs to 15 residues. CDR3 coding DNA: TGTGCCAGCAGCGTCGGGGGACCTGCACAGGCAGAAGCTTTCTTT. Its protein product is CASSVGGPAQAEAFF.

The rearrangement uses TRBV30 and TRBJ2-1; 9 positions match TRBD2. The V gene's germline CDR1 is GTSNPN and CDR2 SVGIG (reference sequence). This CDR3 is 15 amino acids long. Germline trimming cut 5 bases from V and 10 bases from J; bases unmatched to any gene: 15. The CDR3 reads CAWATGLAGYEEQFF. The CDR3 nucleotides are TGTGCCTGGGCTACGGGTCTAGCGGGATATGAGGAGCAGTTCTTC.

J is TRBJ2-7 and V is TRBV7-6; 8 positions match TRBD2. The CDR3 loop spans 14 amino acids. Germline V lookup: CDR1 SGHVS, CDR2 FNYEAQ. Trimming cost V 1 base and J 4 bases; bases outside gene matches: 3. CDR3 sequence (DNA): TGTGCCAGCAGCTTAGGCGGGGGGCAGTACGAGCAGTACGTC. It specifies CASSLGGGQYEQYV.

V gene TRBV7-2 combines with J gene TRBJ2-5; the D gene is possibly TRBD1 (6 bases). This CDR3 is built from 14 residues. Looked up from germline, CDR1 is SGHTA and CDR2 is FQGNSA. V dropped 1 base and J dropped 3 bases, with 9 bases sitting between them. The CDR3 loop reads CASSLVRTEETQYF. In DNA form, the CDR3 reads TGTGCCAGCAGCTTAGTCCGGACAGAAGAGACCCAGTACTTC.

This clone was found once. The CDR3 coding sequence is TGTGCCAGTAGTATAAGTCAGCGGGGGGAAAACATTCAGTACTTC. Encoded protein: CASSISQRGENIQYF. The rearrangement links TRBV19 to TRBJ2-4, with 9 bases aligning to TRBD2. Per germline, CDR1 LNHDA and CDR2 SQIVND (reference sequence). This CDR3 comprises 15 residues. Trimming at V came to 2 bases and at J to 5 bases, leaving 4 bases not matched to a gene.

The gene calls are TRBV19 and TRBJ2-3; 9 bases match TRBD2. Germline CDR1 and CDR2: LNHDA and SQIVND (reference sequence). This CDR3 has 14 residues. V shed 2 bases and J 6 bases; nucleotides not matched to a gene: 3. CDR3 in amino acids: CASSISGRKDTQYF. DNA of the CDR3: TGTGCCAGTAGTATAAGCGGGAGGAAGGATACGCAGTATTTT. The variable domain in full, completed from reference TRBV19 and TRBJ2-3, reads DGGITQSPKYLFRKEGQNVTLSCEQNLNHDAMYWYRQDPGQGLRLIYYSQIVNDFQKGDIAEGYSVSREKKESFPLTVTSAQKNPTAFYLCASSISGRKDTQYFGPGTRLTVL.